Listed below are T cell receptor beta chains from one sample, sequenced in a study of Tregs in tolerant kidney transplant recipients. Clones were sequenced by immunoSEQ multiplex PCR, and TCRdb holds only the in-frame ones, with some missing. The sample lists 100,000 to 120,000 clones, roughly 89% occurring once. The sample in question was CD4+ T cells from blood, obtained before the transplant. The receptors were sampled from a human donor who received a combined kidney and bone marrow transplant. Each CDR3 is given with its conserved first and last residue. The D gene is left open where the match is weak. The size of a clone is reported for some rows only, either as once, few or many, or as a class for expanded clones.

CDR3 protein: CASSPPQRTQQETQYF
CDR3 DNA: TGTGCCAGCTCACCACCCCAGCGGACCCAACAAGAGACCCAGTACTTC
clone size: NA
J gene: TRBJ2-5
V gene: TRBV18
D gene: NA

CDR3 protein: CASSDRQYMNTEAFF
CDR3 DNA: TGTGCCAGCAGTGACCGACAGTACATGAACACTGAAGCTTTCTTT
clone size: NA
J gene: TRBJ1-1
V gene: TRBV6-6
D gene: NA

CDR3 protein: CASSLGSRGDEQFF
CDR3 DNA: TGTGCCAGCAGCTTAGGTAGCAGGGGCGATGAGCAGTTCTTC
clone size: NA
J gene: TRBJ2-1
V gene: TRBV11-2
D gene: NA

CDR3 protein: CASSGTGITEAFF
CDR3 DNA: TGCGCCAGCAGCGGTACAGGAATCACTGAAGCTTTCTTT
clone size: NA
J gene: TRBJ1-1
V gene: TRBV5-1
D gene: NA

CDR3 protein: CAISESGQGNQPQHF
CDR3 DNA: TGTGCCATCAGTGAGTCGGGACAGGGAAATCAGCCCCAGCATTTT
clone size: NA
J gene: TRBJ1-5
V gene: TRBV10-3
D gene: TRBD1

CDR3 protein: CASSLELEEKTQYF
CDR3 DNA: TGTGCCAGCAGCTTAGAACTAGAGGAAAAGACCCAGTACTTC
clone size: NA
J gene: TRBJ2-5
V gene: TRBV7-7
D gene: NA

CDR3 protein: CASSQIRTGSNEKLFF
CDR3 DNA: TGCGCCAGCAGCCAGATCCGGACAGGGTCTAATGAAAAACTGTTTTTT
clone size: NA
J gene: TRBJ1-4
V gene: TRBV4-1
D gene: TRBD1

CDR3 protein: CASSRRASNQPQHF
CDR3 DNA: TGTGCCAGCAGCCGTCGAGCGAGCAATCAGCCCCAGCATTTT
clone size: NA
J gene: TRBJ1-5
V gene: TRBV5-6
D gene: NA

CDR3 protein: CASSNPARTEGQYF
CDR3 DNA: TGTGCCAGCAGCAACCCAGCGAGGACGGAGGGGCAGTACTTC
clone size: few
J gene: TRBJ2-7
V gene: TRBV27
D gene: NA

CDR3 protein: CATSRLGGSTDTQYF
CDR3 DNA: TGTGCCACCAGCCGTCTGGGGGGAAGCACAGATACGCAGTATTTT
clone size: NA
J gene: TRBJ2-3
V gene: TRBV15
D gene: NA

CDR3 protein: CASSIDQDTQYF
CDR3 DNA: TGTGCCAGCTCGATCGATCAGGATACGCAGTATTTT
clone size: NA
J gene: TRBJ2-3
V gene: TRBV9
D gene: NA

CDR3 protein: CASTLTSGTKYEQYF
CDR3 DNA: TGCGCCAGCACCCTCACTAGCGGAACTAAATACGAGCAGTACTTC
clone size: NA
J gene: TRBJ2-7
V gene: TRBV10-2
D gene: TRBD2

CDR3 protein: CSVDPGKNTEAFF
CDR3 DNA: TGCAGCGTTGACCCAGGGAAGAACACTGAAGCTTTCTTT
clone size: NA
J gene: TRBJ1-1
V gene: TRBV29-1
D gene: NA

CDR3 protein: CASSPRTSDSYNEQFF
CDR3 DNA: TGTGCCAGCAGTCCGAGGACTTCGGACAGCTACAATGAGCAGTTCTTC
clone size: NA
J gene: TRBJ2-1
V gene: TRBV27
D gene: NA

CDR3 protein: CASSLDPGVYTEAFF
CDR3 DNA: TGTGCCAGCAGCTTAGATCCGGGAGTGTACACTGAAGCTTTCTTT
clone size: NA
J gene: TRBJ1-1
V gene: TRBV7-2
D gene: NA

CDR3 protein: CASSLGQVITTDTQYF
CDR3 DNA: TGTGCCAGCAGCTTAGGGCAGGTCATTACCACAGATACGCAGTATTTT
clone size: NA
J gene: TRBJ2-3
V gene: TRBV11-2
D gene: NA

CDR3 protein: CAISEYGSTDTQYF
CDR3 DNA: TGTGCCATCAGTGAATACGGGAGCACAGATACGCAGTATTTT
clone size: NA
J gene: TRBJ2-3
V gene: TRBV10-3
D gene: NA

CDR3 protein: CASSLAGLGYTF
CDR3 DNA: TGTGCCAGCAGTTTAGCAGGGCTTGGCTACACCTTC
clone size: NA
J gene: TRBJ1-2
V gene: TRBV28
D gene: NA

CDR3 protein: CASREGGPPYEQYF
CDR3 DNA: TGTGCCAGCAGGGAAGGCGGCCCCCCGTACGAGCAGTACTTC
clone size: NA
J gene: TRBJ2-7
V gene: TRBV28
D gene: NA

CDR3 protein: CASSPQYEQYF
CDR3 DNA: TGTGCCAGCAGCCCCCAATACGAGCAGTACTTC
clone size: NA
J gene: TRBJ2-7
V gene: TRBV7-9
D gene: NA

CDR3 protein: CASRAGTGLLWTEAFF
CDR3 DNA: TGTGCCAGCAGGGCGGGGACAGGACTCCTGTGGACTGAAGCTTTCTTT
clone size: once
J gene: TRBJ1-1
V gene: TRBV11-2
D gene: TRBD1

CDR3 protein: CASSVEQEGTEAFF
CDR3 DNA: TGTGCCAGCAGCGTAGAACAGGAGGGGACTGAAGCTTTCTTT
clone size: NA
J gene: TRBJ1-1
V gene: TRBV9
D gene: NA

CDR3 protein: CASSLETGGGNEQFF
CDR3 DNA: TGCGCCAGCAGCTTGGAAACGGGGGGTGGGAATGAGCAGTTCTTC
clone size: NA
J gene: TRBJ2-1
V gene: TRBV5-1
D gene: TRBD2

CDR3 protein: CASIVTDTDTQYF
CDR3 DNA: TGTGCCAGCATTGTGACAGACACAGATACGCAGTATTTT
clone size: NA
J gene: TRBJ2-3
V gene: TRBV6-1
D gene: NA

CDR3 protein: CASTNSGTSGDTQYF
CDR3 DNA: TGTGCCAGCACTAATTCCGGGACTAGCGGAGATACGCAGTATTTT
clone size: NA
J gene: TRBJ2-3
V gene: TRBV6-5
D gene: TRBD2

CDR3 protein: CASSLAGAGANVLTF
CDR3 DNA: TGTGCCAGCAGCTTGGCAGGGGCTGGGGCCAACGTCCTGACTTTC
clone size: NA
J gene: TRBJ2-6
V gene: TRBV7-9
D gene: NA

CDR3 protein: CASRPQGNYGYTF
CDR3 DNA: TGTGCCAGCAGGCCACAGGGAAACTATGGCTACACCTTC
clone size: NA
J gene: TRBJ1-2
V gene: TRBV6-5
D gene: NA

CDR3 protein: CGSGGPSSGNTIYF
CDR3 DNA: TGTGGCTCAGGGGGACCGAGCTCTGGAAACACCATATATTTT
clone size: NA
J gene: TRBJ1-3
V gene: TRBV30
D gene: TRBD1

CDR3 protein: CASSRGDRDSLNQPQHF
CDR3 DNA: TGTGCCAGCAGCAGAGGGGACCGGGACAGCCTCAATCAGCCCCAGCATTTT
clone size: NA
J gene: TRBJ1-5
V gene: TRBV28
D gene: TRBD1